These T cell receptor beta chains were read from a single sample in a study of T cell repertoires in cytomegalovirus infection. TCRdb re-called the reads through MiXCR, storing one row per CDR3 protein. This sample has hundreds of thousands of distinct CDR3 sequences; approximately 8.9% occur once, and the top ten carry approximately 2.4%. The sequencing input was PBMCs. The receptors derive from a human donor in good health (CMV status not recorded). Some clones in this sample may be carry-over from other donors' samples. Both conserved end residues are part of each CDR3. The order of the fields is V gene, CDR3 length, J gene, CDR3 protein.

v_gene: TRBV7-2; len: 13; j_gene: TRBJ1-1; CDR3aa: CASSFDPDTEAFF
v_gene: TRBV5-5; len: 16; j_gene: TRBJ1-2; CDR3aa: CASSLGAGAVNYGYTF
v_gene: TRBV2; len: 15; j_gene: TRBJ2-1; CDR3aa: CASKGGGAPHNEQFF
v_gene: TRBV2; len: 16; j_gene: TRBJ2-2; CDR3aa: CASSLGTGGYTGELFF
v_gene: TRBV7-3; len: 15; j_gene: TRBJ2-3; CDR3aa: CASSLRTGLANTQYF
v_gene: TRBV7-2; len: 14; j_gene: TRBJ1-5; CDR3aa: CASSSVGFNQPQHF
v_gene: TRBV27; len: 13; j_gene: TRBJ1-2; CDR3aa: CASSLRPIYGYTF
v_gene: TRBV6-4; len: 12; j_gene: TRBJ1-3; CDR3aa: CASNGTPRWIYF
v_gene: TRBV6-5; len: 14; j_gene: TRBJ1-1; CDR3aa: CASSWDRKNTEAFF
v_gene: TRBV28; len: 16; j_gene: TRBJ1-2; CDR3aa: CASSLYGQGATYGYTF
v_gene: TRBV6-5; len: 12; j_gene: TRBJ1-3; CDR3aa: CASLSTGNTIYF
v_gene: TRBV27; len: 16; j_gene: TRBJ2-5; CDR3aa: CASSLTPSGGPETQYF
v_gene: TRBV7-2; len: 15; j_gene: TRBJ2-1; CDR3aa: CASSLVAGENNEQFF
v_gene: TRBV5-1; len: 14; j_gene: TRBJ2-3; CDR3aa: CASSLAILASEQYF
v_gene: TRBV6-1; len: 16; j_gene: TRBJ2-7; CDR3aa: CASSLLTKTGWDEQYF
v_gene: TRBV20-1; len: 12; j_gene: TRBJ2-2; CDR3aa: CSGYRDTGELFF
v_gene: TRBV20-1; len: 14; j_gene: TRBJ2-7; CDR3aa: CSARDGAGSYEQYF
v_gene: TRBV12-3/TRBV12-4; len: 12; j_gene: TRBJ2-1; CDR3aa: CASSYGRLEQFF
v_gene: TRBV6-6; len: 14; j_gene: TRBJ2-5; CDR3aa: CASSQPSSQETQYF
v_gene: TRBV25-1; len: 14; j_gene: TRBJ1-2; CDR3aa: CASSEDFRDYGYTF
v_gene: TRBV28; len: 13; j_gene: TRBJ2-1; CDR3aa: CASSLLAPNEQFF
v_gene: TRBV6-2/TRBV6-3; len: 14; j_gene: TRBJ1-5; CDR3aa: CASSPRGGSQPQHF
v_gene: TRBV20-1; len: 15; j_gene: TRBJ2-5; CDR3aa: CSVRRDSRIQETQYF
v_gene: TRBV29-1; len: 11; j_gene: TRBJ1-1; CDR3aa: CSVRPDTEAFF
v_gene: TRBV28; len: 16; j_gene: TRBJ1-5; CDR3aa: CASNVLHSGGNQPQHF
v_gene: TRBV20-1; len: 12; j_gene: TRBJ1-1; CDR3aa: CSARGPGREAFF